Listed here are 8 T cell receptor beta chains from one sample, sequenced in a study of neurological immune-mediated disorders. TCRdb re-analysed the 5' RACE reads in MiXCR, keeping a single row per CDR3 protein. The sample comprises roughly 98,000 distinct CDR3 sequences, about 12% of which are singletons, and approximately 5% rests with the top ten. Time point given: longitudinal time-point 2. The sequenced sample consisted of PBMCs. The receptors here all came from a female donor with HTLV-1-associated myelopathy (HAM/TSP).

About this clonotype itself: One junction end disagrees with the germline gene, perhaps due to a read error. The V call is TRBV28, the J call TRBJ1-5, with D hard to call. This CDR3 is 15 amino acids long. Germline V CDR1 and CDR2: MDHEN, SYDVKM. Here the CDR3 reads CASSLSVNRNQPQHF. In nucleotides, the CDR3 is TGTGCCAGTAGTTTATCCGTGAATCGCAATCAGCCCCAGCATTTT.

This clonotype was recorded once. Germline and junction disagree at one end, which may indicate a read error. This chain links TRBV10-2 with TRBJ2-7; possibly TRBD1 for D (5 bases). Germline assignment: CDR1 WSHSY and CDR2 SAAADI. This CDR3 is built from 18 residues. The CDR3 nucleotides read TGCGCCATCAGTGAAGGTCCGACAGACTCTCCACGGCCTTACGAGCAGTACTTC. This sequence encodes CAISEGPTDSPRPYEQYF.

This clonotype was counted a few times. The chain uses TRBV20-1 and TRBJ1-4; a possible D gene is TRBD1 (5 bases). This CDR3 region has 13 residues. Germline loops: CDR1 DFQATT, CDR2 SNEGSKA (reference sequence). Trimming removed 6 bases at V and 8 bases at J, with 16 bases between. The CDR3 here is CSASDIFVEKLFF. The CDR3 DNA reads TGCAGTGCCTCGGACATTTTTGTAGAAAAACTGTTTTTT.

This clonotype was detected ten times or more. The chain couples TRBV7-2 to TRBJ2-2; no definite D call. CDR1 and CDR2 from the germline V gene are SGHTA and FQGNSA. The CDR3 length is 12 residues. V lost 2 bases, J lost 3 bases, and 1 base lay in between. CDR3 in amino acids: CASSLYTGELFF. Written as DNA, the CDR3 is TGTGCCAGCAGCTTATACACCGGGGAGCTGTTTTTT.

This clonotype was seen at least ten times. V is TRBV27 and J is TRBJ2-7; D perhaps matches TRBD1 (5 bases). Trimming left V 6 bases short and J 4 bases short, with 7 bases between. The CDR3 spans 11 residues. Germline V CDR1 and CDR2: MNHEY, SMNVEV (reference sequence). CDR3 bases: TGTGCCAGCAGCGCAGGGTACGAGCAGTACTTC. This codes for CASSAGYEQYF.

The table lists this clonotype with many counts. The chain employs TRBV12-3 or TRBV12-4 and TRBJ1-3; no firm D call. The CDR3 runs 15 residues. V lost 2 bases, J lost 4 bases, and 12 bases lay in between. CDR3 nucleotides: TGTGCCAGCAGTTTAAGGACCCCGCCAGGAAACACCATATATTTT. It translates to CASSLRTPPGNTIYF.

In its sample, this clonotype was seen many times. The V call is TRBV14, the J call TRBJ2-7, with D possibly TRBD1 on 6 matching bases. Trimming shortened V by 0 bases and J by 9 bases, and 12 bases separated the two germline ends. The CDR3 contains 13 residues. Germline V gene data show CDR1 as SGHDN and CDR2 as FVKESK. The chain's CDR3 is CASSQDPTGSQYF. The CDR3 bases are TGTGCCAGCAGCCAAGATCCCACAGGGTCGCAGTACTTC. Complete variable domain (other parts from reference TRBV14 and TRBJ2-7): EAGVTQFPSHSVIEKGQTVTLRCDPISGHDNLYWYRRVMGKEIKFLLHFVKESKQDESGMPNNRFLAERTGGTYSTLKVQPAELEDSGVYFCASSQDPTGSQYFGPGTRLTVT.

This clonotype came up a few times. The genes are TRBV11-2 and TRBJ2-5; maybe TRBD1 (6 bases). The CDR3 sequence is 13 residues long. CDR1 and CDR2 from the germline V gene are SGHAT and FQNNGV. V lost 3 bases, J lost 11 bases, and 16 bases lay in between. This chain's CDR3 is CASSFDRPQYQYF. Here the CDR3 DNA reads TGTGCCAGCAGCTTCGACAGGCCCCAGTATCAGTACTTC.